This is a list of T cell receptor beta chains from one sample in a study of cytomegalovirus exposure and HLA in healthy donors. Only in-frame clones appear in the TCRdb table, and some are missing; sequencing was by immunoSEQ multiplex PCR. This sample carries about 210,000 clones, approximately 79% of them seen once, and the ten largest clones take less than 2%. Specimen: PBMCs. The receptors were sampled from a male donor in good health and CMV-seronegative. CDR3s include the opening cysteine and the closing phenylalanine or tryptophan. Each record gives: V gene, J gene, clone size, CDR3 length, CDR3 protein. Some rows mark clone size as missing; the rest say once, few, many or name a class of expanded clone.

V gene: TRBV6-5
J gene: TRBJ2-7
clone size: many
CDR3 length: 15
CDR3 protein: CASSPTGTGVIEQYF

V gene: TRBV4-3
J gene: TRBJ2-3
clone size: NA
CDR3 length: 13
CDR3 protein: CASSQELADTQYF

V gene: TRBV4-1
J gene: TRBJ1-4
clone size: once
CDR3 length: 16
CDR3 protein: CASSQGPGTGDEKLFF

V gene: TRBV7-3
J gene: TRBJ2-5
clone size: NA
CDR3 length: 14
CDR3 protein: CASSVTGGQETQYF

V gene: TRBV4-3
J gene: TRBJ2-7
clone size: NA
CDR3 length: 16
CDR3 protein: CASSLTSGQASYEQYF

V gene: TRBV7-2
J gene: TRBJ1-2
clone size: NA
CDR3 length: 16
CDR3 protein: CASSSDVGAPFYGYTF

V gene: TRBV10-2
J gene: TRBJ1-3
clone size: NA
CDR3 length: 14
CDR3 protein: CASSRGMDGNTIYF

V gene: TRBV10-3
J gene: TRBJ2-1
clone size: NA
CDR3 length: 13
CDR3 protein: CATGQDSYNEQFF

V gene: TRBV19
J gene: TRBJ2-3
clone size: NA
CDR3 length: 16
CDR3 protein: CASSHPFSTPGDTQYF

V gene: TRBV5-6
J gene: TRBJ1-2
clone size: medium-sized
CDR3 length: 13
CDR3 protein: CASSLGQSYGYTF

V gene: TRBV5-1
J gene: TRBJ2-7
clone size: NA
CDR3 length: 14
CDR3 protein: CASSSGGLTYEQYF